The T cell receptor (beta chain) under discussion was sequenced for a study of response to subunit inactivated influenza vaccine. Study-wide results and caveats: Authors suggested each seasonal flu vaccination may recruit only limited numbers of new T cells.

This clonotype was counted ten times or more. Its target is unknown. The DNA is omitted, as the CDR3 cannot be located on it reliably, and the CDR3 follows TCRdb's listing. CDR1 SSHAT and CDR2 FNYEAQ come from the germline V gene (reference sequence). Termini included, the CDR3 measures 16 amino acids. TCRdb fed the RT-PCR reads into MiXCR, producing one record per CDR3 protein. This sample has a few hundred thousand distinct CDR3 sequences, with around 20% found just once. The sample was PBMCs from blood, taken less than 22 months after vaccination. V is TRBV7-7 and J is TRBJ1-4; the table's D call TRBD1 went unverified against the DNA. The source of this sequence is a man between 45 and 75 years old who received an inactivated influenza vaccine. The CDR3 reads CASSASGTVRMKNCFF.